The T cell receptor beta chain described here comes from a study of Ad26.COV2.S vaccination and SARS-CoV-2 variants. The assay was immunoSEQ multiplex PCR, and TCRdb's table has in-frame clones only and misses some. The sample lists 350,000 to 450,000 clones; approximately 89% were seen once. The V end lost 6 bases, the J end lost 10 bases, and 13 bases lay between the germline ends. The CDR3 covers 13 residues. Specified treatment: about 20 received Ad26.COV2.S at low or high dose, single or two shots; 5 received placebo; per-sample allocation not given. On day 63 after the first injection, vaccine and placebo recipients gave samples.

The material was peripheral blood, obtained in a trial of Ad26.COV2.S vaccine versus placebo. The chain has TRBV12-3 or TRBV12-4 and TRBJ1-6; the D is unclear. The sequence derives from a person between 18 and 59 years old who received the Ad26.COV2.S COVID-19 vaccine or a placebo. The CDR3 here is CASRTGVGSPLHF. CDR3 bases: TGTGCCAGCAGGACGGGCGTCGGGTCACCCCTCCACTTT.